This T cell receptor (beta chain) stems from a study of shared clonotypes between healthy human individuals (dated by TCRdb to the early 2020s). With regard to the full study: A few men and two women, aged 18 to 49 years, made up the cohort. Per donor, leukapheresis produced somewhere between about 0.94 and 8.9 billion PBMCs. Libraries were prepared and TCR repertoires were sequenced by different laboratories using diverse techniques, in order to increase sequencing depth and limit assay-specific biases. For each donor, CD4 naive and CD4 memory were each given three plates, CD8 naive was given two plates, and CD8 memory was given one plate. Blood TCR repertoires of a handful of healthy adults were deeply sequenced to estimate repertoire size and the extent of clonotype sharing between individuals.

TCR CDR3 regions were amplified from genomic DNA by multiplex PCR using the deep immunoSEQ assay. Extracted genomic DNA from each cell subset was spread evenly across all wells of several immunoSEQ 96-well plates, with each plate serving as a replicate. Each replicate PCR for sorted subsets received 200 ng genomic DNA, equal to some 32,000 T cell genomes. Purified libraries were quantified with a Qubit 3.0 fluorometer, sized on a Bioanalyzer 2100, and re-quantified with the KAPA Library Quantification kit. Every immunoSEQ 96-well plate was sequenced on a dedicated single-read 150-cycle Illumina NextSeq 550 flow cell. In the authors' own workflow: Because the immunoSEQ output included only junctional sequences and no quality scores, the filtering could not be the same as the filtering used for full-length reads. Sequences were annotated with PyIR, a Python wrapper for IgBLAST v1.9, using IMGT germline references to assign V/J genes and CDR3. Any read was removed if the V/J assignment was weak (E-value above 1e-6), the CDR3 was missing, or the read contained stop codons, out-of-frame junctions, or ambiguous translated residues. A V3J clonotype was defined by an identical inferred V gene, J gene, and CDR3 amino acid sequence. To compute the percentage overlap between repertoires, the number of shared unique clonotypes was divided by the size of the smaller repertoire. Three approaches were used to assess repertoire richness: RTK rarefaction, the Chao1 estimator, and Recon v2.1 estimates of unobserved clonotypes. For all TCRbeta clonotypes obtained by the gDNA method from a few donors, generation probabilities were computed with OLGA. Imported from immuneACCESS, the table was reduced by TCRdb to in-frame sequences with V and J called. These copies leave out some clones; in studies compared against another copy, an unresolved V gene accounts for under half, and the cause of the remainder is not known. That table furnishes V, J and clone size, whereas the DNA furnished D and trimming. In this sample the table shows about 2 million clones, approximately 95% of which occur a single time. 1% to 1.5% of the sample lies in the top ten.

Regarding this clone: Its antigen remains unidentified. No clone much larger than this one lies a single base away; base qualities are absent.

General study outcomes and caveats: Even with the large sequencing depth, rarefaction of the sorted-subset datasets indicated that sequencing was incomplete. Compared with non-shared clonotypes, clonotypes shared by all four sorted-subset donors had higher generation probabilities. Pairwise subsampling led to the expectation that sequencing depth would affect the degree of clonotype sharing among donors. Sampling was restricted to blood, and TCR repertoires in tissue are likely to differ from TCR repertoires in blood. The small number of donors limited the genetic and exposure-history diversity represented. Larger estimated clonotype richness was generally found for naive subsets than for memory subsets. Roughly 5.2% of naive CD4, 3.5% of naive CD8, approximately 2.2% of memory CD4, and about 0.4% of memory CD8 clonotypes were shared across several donors.

Measured from the cysteine to the phenylalanine, the CDR3 is 13 residues long. The read is trimmed to its CDR3 DNA, 39 bases read in frame from base 1. The germline ends are 10 bases apart after V is trimmed by 5 bases and J by 2 bases. CDR1 and CDR2, per the germline V gene (reference sequence), are MNHNY and SVGAGI. CD8 naive samples consisted of CD45RO-negative cells that were positively selected for CCR7, yielding a CD45RA+CCR7+ population without TemRA cells. Donors were healthy HIV-negative adults with no recently reported acute infections or vaccinations. Only Caucasian adults living in Nashville, Tennessee, USA were represented among the donors. Blood was collected by leukapheresis, and PBMCs were isolated by Ficoll-Histopaque density gradient centrifugation and then cryopreserved in liquid nitrogen vapor phase. Analytical flow cytometry was used to check the purity and quantity of every magnetically sorted T cell population. From each sorted fraction, genomic DNA was isolated and quantified by UV absorbance on a Nanodrop 2000c.

The source material was naive CD8+ T cells sorted from blood. The cell subset or site tag for this specimen amounts to: CD45RA+CCR7+. The source of this sequence is a man aged 18-30 years in good health. The sequence joins TRBV6-6 to TRBJ2-7; the D gene remains uncertain. CDR3 protein: CASSDGLAYEQYF. The DNA reads TGTGCCAGCAGTGACGGGTTAGCCTACGAGCAGTACTTC.